This passage covers 10 T cell receptor beta chains from one sample sequenced in a study of blood T cell repertoires in COVID-19. This table comes from immunoSEQ multiplex PCR, and its TCRdb copy is limited to in-frame clones, with some not included. The data show 200,000 to 250,000 clones, about 85% seen once. Material: peripheral blood. These receptors all come from a man aged 40-50 years with acute or convalescent COVID-19.

The CDR3, as DNA: TGTGCCACCAGCCCGGGACAGAGGGCTACCATATATTTT. It translates to CATSPGQRATIYF. V is TRBV15 and J is TRBJ1-3; 7 nucleotides agree with TRBD1. With V trimmed by 5 bases and J by 10 bases, 8 bases remained unmatched. There are 13 residues in the CDR3. Germline CDR1 and CDR2: LNHNV and YYDKDF (reference sequence).

In its sample, this clone was seen once. The DNA for the CDR3 is TGCGCCAGCAGCCAAGATCTACCAGGGGCCAATTCACCCCTCCACTTT. Encoded protein: CASSQDLPGANSPLHF. V usage is TRBV4-1 and J usage is TRBJ1-6; D is possibly TRBD1 (6 bases). Looked up from germline, CDR1 is MGHRA and CDR2 is YSYEKL. V lost 0 bases to trimming and J lost 7 bases, with 13 bases between them. The CDR3 sequence is 16 residues long.

The chain recombines TRBV20-1 with TRBJ1-2, with a possible D match to TRBD1 (6 bases). The germline V gene encodes CDR1 DFQATT and CDR2 SNEGSKA (reference sequence). The germline V and J ends were trimmed by 3 bases and 8 bases, with 13 bases remaining between them. The CDR3 is 12 residues long. CDR3 sequence reads: CSASWQGKGYTF. Here the CDR3 DNA reads TGCAGTGCTAGTTGGCAGGGGAAAGGCTACACCTTC.

This clone was counted only a few times. V usage is TRBV5-1 and J usage is TRBJ1-5; D remains ambiguous. V was trimmed by 2 bases and J by 4 bases, leaving 7 bases between them. This CDR3 region has 13 residues. Germline V gives CDR1 SGHRS, CDR2 YFSETQ. The CDR3 is CASSLQLNQPQHF. CDR3 sequence (DNA): TGCGCCAGCAGCTTACAGCTAAATCAGCCCCAGCATTTT.

The chain is built from TRBV5-1 and TRBJ2-2; 11 bases are a match to TRBD2. After removal of 1 base from V and 5 bases from J, the junction contained 7 bases not matched to a gene. This CDR3 comprises 17 residues. Germline CDR1 reads SGHRS; CDR2 reads YFSETQ. Here the CDR3 reads CASSLSSGGPSTGELFF. The CDR3 region has the DNA TGCGCCAGCAGCTTGTCTAGCGGGGGGCCTTCGACCGGGGAGCTGTTTTTT.

The CDR3 bases are TGTGCCAGCAGCCAGAGTCTTCACAGCCGGGAGACCCAGTACTTC. It specifies CASSQSLHSRETQYF. This rearrangement joins TRBV7-2 to TRBJ2-5; no reliable D call. CDR3 length equals 15 residues. Trimming left V 5 bases short and J 5 bases short, with 18 bases between. The V gene's germline CDR1 is SGHTA and CDR2 FQGNSA.

A few counts support this clone. The chain couples TRBV7-3 to TRBJ1-1; the D gene is possibly TRBD1 (6 bases). This CDR3 comprises 14 residues. Trimming stripped 1 base from V and 12 bases from J, with 18 bases between. The V gene's germline CDR1 is SGHTA and CDR2 FQGTGA. CDR3 DNA: TGTGCCAGCAGCTTAAACGGTCAGGGGCAAGATACTTTCTTT. This codes for CASSLNGQGQDTFF.

This chain links TRBV27 with TRBJ1-6; maybe TRBD1 (5 bases). The CDR3 consists of 17 residues. V lost 1 base and J 4 bases, leaving 14 bases between the germline ends. Germline assignment: CDR1 MNHEY and CDR2 SMNVEV (reference sequence). The CDR3 region has the DNA TGTGCCAGCAGTTTATACCCCCCCCGGGGGTATAATTCACCCCTCCACTTT. The encoded protein is CASSLYPPRGYNSPLHF.

The chain carries TRBV30 and TRBJ1-1, with D possibly TRBD1 on 5 matching bases. Germline lookup yields CDR1 GTSNPN and CDR2 SVGIG (reference sequence). This CDR3 comprises 13 residues. V lost 3 bases to trimming and J lost 6 bases, with 14 bases between them. CDR3 loop: CAWRYKTGAEAFF. For the CDR3, the DNA is TGTGCCTGGAGATACAAGACGGGGGCTGAAGCTTTCTTT.

The chain uses TRBV5-1 and TRBJ2-3; the match to TRBD2 covers 11 bases. Germline CDR1 is SGHRS and CDR2 is YFSETQ. V lost 4 bases to trimming and J lost 3 bases; unmatched junction nucleotides: 10. The CDR3 loop spans 17 amino acids. Here the CDR3 DNA reads TGCGCCAGCAGCCCACTAGCGGGGGCCTCTGCGACAGATACGCAGTATTTT. As protein: CASSPLAGASATDTQYF.